Listed below are T cell receptor beta chains from one sample, sequenced in a study of T cell repertoires in cytomegalovirus infection. TCRdb recomputed calls from the reads with MiXCR, one row per CDR3 protein. The table includes under 250,000 distinct CDR3 sequences, 6.5% detected once. Material: PBMCs. The receptor set was obtained from a human donor in good health (CMV status not recorded). Some clones in this sample may be carry-over from other donors' samples. The CDR3 runs from the conserved cysteine through the conserved F or W. D genes are given only for firm matches. Rows give clone size only sometimes, using once, few, many, or a class for an expanded clone.

size | J | D | V | CDR3 | DNA
many | TRBJ2-7 | TRBD2 | TRBV4-2 | CASSQDLLAGGNEQYF | TGTGCCAGCAGCCAAGATCTTCTAGCGGGGGGTAACGAGCAGTACTTC
many | TRBJ1-2 | TRBD1 | TRBV20-1 | CSARQGIIGYTF | TGCAGTGCCAGACAGGGGATCATCGGCTACACCTTC
many | TRBJ2-7 | NA | TRBV2 | CASSAPYEQYF | TGTGCCAGCAGCGCCCCCTACGAGCAGTACTTC
many | TRBJ1-1 | NA | TRBV6-2/TRBV6-3 | CASSPPGGLATEAFF | TGTGCCAGCAGCCCACCCGGGGGTCTGGCCACTGAAGCTTTCTTT
many | TRBJ1-4 | NA | TRBV7-8 | CASTSGSGALTEKLFF | TGTGCCAGCACCTCGGGGTCGGGGGCTCTCACTGAAAAACTGTTTTTT
many | TRBJ1-1 | NA | TRBV7-4 | CASSLPRVTEAFF | TGTGCCAGCAGCTTACCGAGGGTTACTGAAGCTTTCTTT
many | TRBJ1-2 | TRBD1 | TRBV29-1 | CSASTGGDPNYGYTF | TGCAGCGCTTCGACAGGGGGGGACCCTAACTATGGCTACACCTTC
many | TRBJ2-5 | NA | TRBV10-3 | CAISDMGATQYF | TGTGCCATCAGTGATATGGGGGCTACCCAGTACTTC
many | TRBJ2-7 | TRBD1 | TRBV29-1 | CSVERTGGNEQYF | TGCAGCGTTGAAAGGACAGGGGGTAACGAGCAGTACTTC
many | TRBJ1-2 | TRBD1 | TRBV27 | CASSPRTGGWDYGYTF | TGTGCCAGCAGTCCACGGACAGGGGGCTGGGACTATGGCTACACCTTC
many | TRBJ1-4 | NA | TRBV18 | CASSPGGLQEEKLFF | TGTGCCAGCTCACCCGGGGGCCTCCAAGAGGAAAAACTGTTTTTT
many | TRBJ1-1 | TRBD1 | TRBV4-3 | CASSQTPDRATEAFF | TGCGCCAGCAGCCAAACACCCGACAGGGCCACTGAAGCTTTCTTT
many | TRBJ2-3 | NA | TRBV6-1 | CASSEAGWTASSTDTQYF | TGTGCCAGCAGTGAAGCAGGATGGACAGCTTCTAGCACAGATACGCAGTATTTT
many | TRBJ1-1 | TRBD1 | TRBV12-3/TRBV12-4 | CASSLSGQMNTEAFF | TGTGCCAGCAGTCTTTCGGGACAGATGAACACTGAAGCTTTCTTT
NA | TRBJ1-5 | TRBD1 | TRBV28 | CASSSTGLPQHF | TGTGCCAGCAGCTCGACAGGGCTGCCCCAGCATTTT
few | TRBJ1-4 | NA | TRBV6-6 | CASSYSSGGESLEKLFF | TGTGCCAGCAGTTACTCGAGCGGCGGGGAGAGCCTCGAAAAACTGTTTTTT
many | TRBJ1-1 | NA | TRBV19 | CASIPIRGENTEAFF | TGTGCCAGTATCCCCATCAGGGGCGAGAACACTGAAGCTTTCTTT
many | TRBJ2-7 | NA | TRBV7-2 | CASSLTTVTYEQYF | TGTGCCAGCAGCTTAACTACAGTTACCTACGAGCAGTACTTC
many | TRBJ2-2 | TRBD1 | TRBV7-2 | CASSPGTVNTGELFF | TGTGCCAGCAGCCCGGGGACAGTGAACACCGGGGAGCTGTTTTTT
NA | TRBJ2-7 | NA | TRBV7-2 | CASSLAQGPYEQYF | TGTGCCAGCAGCTTAGCACAGGGTCCCTACGAGCAGTACTTC
many | TRBJ1-6 | NA | TRBV6-6 | CASSYSPGGLGSPLHF | TGTGCCAGCAGTTACTCACCTGGGGGCCTAGGCTCACCCCTCCACTTT
many | TRBJ1-2 | NA | TRBV7-2 | CASSSSGTNYGYTF | TGTGCCAGCAGCTCCTCCGGGACGAACTATGGCTACACCTTC
many | TRBJ1-2 | NA | TRBV20-1 | CSARPQGTLFYGYTF | TGCAGTGCTAGACCACAGGGAACCCTATTCTATGGCTACACCTTC
NA | TRBJ2-7 | NA | TRBV14 | CASSQSTLYEQYF | TGTGCCAGCAGCCAGAGTACCCTCTACGAGCAGTACTTC
many | TRBJ2-1 | TRBD2 | TRBV19 | CASSMRLAGLNEQFF | TGTGCCAGTAGTATGCGTCTAGCGGGCCTCAATGAGCAGTTCTTC
NA | TRBJ1-1 | NA | TRBV20-1 | CSADRSGTEAFF | TGCAGTGCTGACAGAAGCGGGACTGAAGCTTTCTTT
many | TRBJ1-2 | NA | TRBV7-2 | CASSYNRGRTVSNYGYTF | TGTGCCAGCAGCTACAATCGTGGTCGGACAGTCTCTAACTATGGCTACACCTTC
many | TRBJ2-7 | NA | TRBV28 | CASSPGGDRAVYEQYF | TGTGCCAGCAGCCCGGGGGGGGACAGGGCGGTTTACGAGCAGTACTTC